The next 4 T cell receptor beta chains were all read from a single sample in a study of T cell responses to AZD1222 COVID-19 vaccine. Libraries were prepared by immunoSEQ multiplex PCR; TCRdb keeps only in-frame clonotypes and omits some of them. Here the sample spans about 70,000 clones, 85% being singletons. Sample: peripheral blood, taken on day 0 of AZD1222 vaccination. The receptors here all came from an adult in good health.

V gene TRBV5-1 combines with J gene TRBJ1-1; 12 nucleotides line up with TRBD1. V lost 3 bases to trimming and J lost 6 bases; unmatched junction nucleotides: 3. The CDR3 totals 14 residues. Germline V gene lookup returns CDR1 SGHRS and CDR2 YFSETQ. The CDR3 DNA is TGCGCCAGCAGCTCGGGACAGGGGGCCCCTGAAGCTTTCTTT. It translates to CASSSGQGAPEAFF.

This chain uses TRBV4-1 with TRBJ1-1, with D perhaps TRBD1 (6 bases). CDR1 and CDR2 (germline): MGHRA, YSYEKL. The length of the CDR3 is 16 residues. The V end was cut by 1 base, the J end by 3 bases, with 15 bases between. The CDR3 nucleotides read TGCGCCAGCAGCCAAGTAAAAGGTAAGGGGGACACTGAAGCTTTCTTT. The encoded protein is CASSQVKGKGDTEAFF.

The rearrangement uses TRBV10-1 and TRBJ1-5; D uncertain. Between the trimmed V and J ends, which lost 6 bases and 4 bases, there was a span of 7 bases. CDR1 and CDR2 (germline): WNHNN, SYGVQD (reference sequence). The CDR3 consists of 12 residues. The CDR3: CASSSVNQPQHF. In DNA, the CDR3 is TGCGCCAGCAGCTCAGTGAATCAGCCCCAGCATTTT.

The chain recombines TRBV15 with TRBJ1-4; D might be TRBD1 (5 bases). The CDR3 length is 14 residues. Germline values: CDR1 LNHNV, CDR2 YYDKDF (reference sequence). Trimming left V 7 bases short and J 7 bases short, with 16 bases between. CDR3 in amino acids: CATTQEVGAEKLFF. The DNA of the CDR3 is TGTGCCACCACCCAGGAGGTAGGGGCTGAAAAACTGTTTTTT.